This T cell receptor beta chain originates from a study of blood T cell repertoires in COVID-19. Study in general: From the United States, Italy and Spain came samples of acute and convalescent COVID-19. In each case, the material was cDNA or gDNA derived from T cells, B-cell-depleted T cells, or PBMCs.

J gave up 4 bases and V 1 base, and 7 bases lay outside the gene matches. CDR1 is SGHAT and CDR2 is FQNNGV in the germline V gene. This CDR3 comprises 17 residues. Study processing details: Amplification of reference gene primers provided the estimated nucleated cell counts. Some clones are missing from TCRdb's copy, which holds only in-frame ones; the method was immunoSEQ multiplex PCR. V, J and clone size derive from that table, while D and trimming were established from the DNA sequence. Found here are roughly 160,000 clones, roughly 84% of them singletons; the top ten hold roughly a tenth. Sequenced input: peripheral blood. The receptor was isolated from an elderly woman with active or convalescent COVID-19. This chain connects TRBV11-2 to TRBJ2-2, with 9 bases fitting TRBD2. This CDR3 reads CASSLASGIGFTGELFF. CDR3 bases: TGTGCCAGCAGCTTAGCTAGCGGGATAGGTTTCACCGGGGAGCTGTTTTTT.